These T cell receptor beta chains were read from a single sample in a study of T-cell reconstitution after alpha-beta-depleted transplantation in children. TCRdb reprocessed the PCR reads with MiXCR, giving one entry per CDR3 protein. The repertoire holds approximately 120,000 distinct CDR3 sequences, roughly 9.7% seen once, with less than 25% in the top ten. Sample: PBMCs, mostly from graft donor cells, taken 180 days after TCRalphabeta/CD19-depleted stem cell transplant. The receptor source for this set is a girl under two years old who had a stem cell transplant for combined immunodeficiency, so the T cells may come from the graft donor. The CDR3 runs from the conserved cysteine through the conserved F or W. The order of the fields is J gene, clone size, D gene, V gene, CDR3 protein, CDR3 DNA. A D gene is named only where the DNA matches it firmly. Size is stated for part of the rows, as once, few or many counts, or as a class when the clone is expanded.

>TRBJ2-1|many|TRBD2|TRBV5-1
CASSLSGTSGYNEQFF
TGCGCCAGCAGCCTGTCCGGGACTAGCGGGTACAATGAGCAGTTCTTC
>TRBJ2-7|-|TRBD2|TRBV4-3
CASSQGTSGRGSYEQYF
TGCGCCAGCAGCCAAGGAACTAGCGGAAGGGGCTCCTACGAGCAGTACTTC
>TRBJ2-1|few|TRBD2|TRBV24-1
CATSDNLLAGDNNEQFF
TGTGCCACCAGTGATAATCTTCTAGCGGGAGACAACAATGAGCAGTTCTTC
>TRBJ2-7|-|TRBD2|TRBV20-1
CSASGGDYEQYF
TGCAGTGCTAGCGGGGGGGACTACGAGCAGTACTTC
>TRBJ2-5|few|TRBD1|TRBV29-1
CSVGPPTGGGQETQYF
TGCAGCGTTGGGCCCCCGACAGGGGGAGGCCAAGAGACCCAGTACTTC
>TRBJ2-1|few|TRBD2|TRBV3-1
CASSQGNGGIYNEQFF
TGTGCCAGCAGCCAAGGAAACGGGGGGATATACAATGAGCAGTTCTTC
>TRBJ2-3|few|TRBD2|TRBV7-8
CASRPGLSSTDTQYF
TGTGCCAGCAGACCGGGACTATCGAGCACAGATACGCAGTATTTT
>TRBJ2-3|few|TRBD2|TRBV20-1
CSAEGLAGGTDTQYF
TGCAGTGCTGAAGGACTAGCGGGAGGCACAGATACGCAGTATTTT
>TRBJ2-5|-|TRBD2|TRBV20-1
CSARTSGQETQYF
TGCAGTGCTAGGACTAGCGGACAAGAGACCCAGTACTTC
>TRBJ2-3|-|-|TRBV10-3
CAISDRETDTQYF
TGTGCCATCAGTGACAGGGAAACAGATACGCAGTATTTT
>TRBJ2-5|-|TRBD2|TRBV7-8
CASSGGRGETQYF
TGTGCCAGCAGCGGCGGGAGGGGGGAGACCCAGTACTTC
>TRBJ2-5|-|-|TRBV28
CASSLLAVQETQYF
TGTGCCAGCAGTTTATTGGCGGTTCAAGAGACCCAGTACTTC
>TRBJ1-1|-|-|TRBV12-3/TRBV12-4
CASSQARTEAFF
TGTGCCAGCAGCCAAGCGAGGACTGAAGCTTTCTTT
>TRBJ2-7|few|-|TRBV20-1
CSANRGGITYEQYF
TGCAGTGCTAATCGCGGGGGCATCACCTACGAGCAGTACTTC
>TRBJ2-3|-|-|TRBV20-1
CSASMRGPTDTLYF
TGCAGTGCCTCTATGCGGGGGCCCACAGATACGCTGTATTTT
>TRBJ1-5|once|TRBD1|TRBV20-1
CSAMDRLGNQPQHF
TGCAGTGCTATGGACAGGTTGGGAAATCAGCCCCAGCATTTT
>TRBJ2-7|-|TRBD2|TRBV4-3
CASSLGSSGSYEQYF
TGCGCCAGCAGCCTCGGGAGTAGCGGGAGCTACGAGCAGTACTTC
>TRBJ2-5|few|-|TRBV7-9
CATTQGQFRQETQYF
TGTGCCACTACTCAAGGACAGTTCCGACAAGAGACCCAGTACTTC
>TRBJ1-1|few|TRBD1|TRBV29-1
CSVGGQGAEAFF
TGCAGCGTTGGGGGACAGGGGGCTGAAGCTTTCTTT
>TRBJ2-5|few|-|TRBV7-9
CASSFREVQETQYF
TGTGCCAGCAGCTTTAGGGAGGTCCAAGAGACCCAGTACTTC
>TRBJ2-7|-|-|TRBV29-1
CSVGWTYSYEQYF
TGCAGCGTTGGATGGACTTACTCCTACGAGCAGTACTTC
>TRBJ2-5|-|-|TRBV7-8
CASSLVWPDETQYF
TGTGCCAGCAGCTTAGTGTGGCCGGACGAGACCCAGTACTTC
>TRBJ1-5|many|-|TRBV5-1
CASSSVGGLGQPQHF
TGCGCCAGCAGCTCCGTTGGGGGGCTGGGTCAGCCCCAGCATTTT
>TRBJ2-1|-|TRBD2|TRBV9
CASSVGLAGNPRHNEQFF
TGTGCCAGCAGCGTAGGCCTAGCGGGAAATCCGCGTCACAATGAGCAGTTCTTC
>TRBJ2-2|few|-|TRBV7-6
CASSPRYTGELFF
TGTGCCAGCAGCCCACGGTACACCGGGGAGCTGTTTTTT
>TRBJ2-5|few|-|TRBV7-8
CASSLAQGGSQETQYF
TGTGCCAGCAGCTTAGCGCAGGGGGGAAGTCAAGAGACCCAGTACTTC
>TRBJ2-5|many|-|TRBV27
CASSLGGAPRGTQYF
TGTGCCAGCAGTTTGGGAGGTGCTCCGCGAGGGACCCAGTACTTC
>TRBJ1-1|-|-|TRBV12-3/TRBV12-4
CASSTGIRTTEAFF
TGTGCCAGCAGTACGGGGATCCGTACCACTGAAGCTTTCTTT
>TRBJ1-4|many|-|TRBV6-5
CWKEVEKLFF
TGTTGGAAGGAGGTTGAAAAACTGTTTTTT
>TRBJ2-1|-|-|TRBV7-9
CASSPWDKWNNEQFF
TGTGCCAGCAGCCCCTGGGACAAGTGGAACAATGAGCAGTTCTTC
>TRBJ2-6|many|TRBD1|TRBV10-3
CAIRPNRGADSGANVLTF
TGTGCCATCAGACCTAACAGGGGCGCCGACTCTGGGGCCAACGTCCTGACTTTC
>TRBJ1-1|few|-|TRBV7-2
CASSVISAEAFF
TGTGCCAGCAGCGTAATATCTGCTGAAGCTTTCTTT
>TRBJ2-7|-|TRBD1|TRBV29-1
CSVENRGRSEQYF
TGCAGCGTTGAGAACAGGGGGCGCTCCGAGCAGTACTTC
>TRBJ2-3|few|TRBD2|TRBV18
CASSPRTSRSTDTQYF
TGTGCCAGCTCACCTAGGACTAGCCGAAGCACAGATACGCAGTATTTT
>TRBJ2-5|few|-|TRBV7-2
CASSPDPRRETQYF
TGTGCCAGCAGCCCGGACCCCCGGAGAGAGACCCAGTACTTC
>TRBJ1-1|few|-|TRBV6-1
CASSEAAVLNTEAFF
TGTGCCAGCAGTGAAGCCGCCGTCCTGAACACTGAAGCTTTCTTT
>TRBJ2-2|-|TRBD1|TRBV7-6
CASSPHRRQGAPVGGELFF
TGTGCCAGCAGCCCCCACCGAAGACAGGGGGCCCCCGTTGGCGGGGAGCTGTTTTTT
>TRBJ1-4|few|-|TRBV7-2
CASSPTYPRRKLFF
TGTGCCAGCAGCCCAACCTACCCAAGGCGAAAGCTGTTTTTT
>TRBJ2-3|few|TRBD2|TRBV11-2
CASSSILAGGPNSDTQYF
TGTGCCAGCAGCTCTATTCTAGCGGGGGGGCCGAACTCAGATACGCAGTATTTT
>TRBJ2-1|-|-|TRBV3-1
CASSRRGAGGNEQFF
TGTGCCAGCAGCCGGAGGGGCGCAGGGGGAAATGAGCAGTTCTTC
>TRBJ2-1|few|-|TRBV24-1
CATSDANPGTSYNEQFF
TGTGCCACCAGTGATGCCAACCCCGGGACTTCCTACAATGAGCAGTTCTTC
>TRBJ2-6|few|-|TRBV5-1
CASSSGQLSGANVLTF
TGCGCCAGCAGCTCTGGACAGCTCTCTGGGGCCAACGTCCTGACTTTC
>TRBJ1-4|-|TRBD1|TRBV18
CASSPRGQATNEKLFF
TGTGCCAGCTCACCACGAGGACAGGCAACTAATGAAAAACTGTTTTTT
>TRBJ2-1|few|-|TRBV20-1
CSAREKNEQFF
TGCAGTGCTAGAGAGAAAAATGAGCAGTTCTTC
>TRBJ2-1|-|TRBD2|TRBV27
CASSLRLAGVYNEQFF
TGTGCCAGCAGTTTACGACTAGCGGGAGTTTACAATGAGCAGTTCTTC
>TRBJ1-1|few|-|TRBV7-8
CASSFARAYGEAFF
TGTGCCAGCAGCTTTGCCCGAGCCTACGGGGAAGCTTTCTTT
>TRBJ2-1|few|TRBD2|TRBV27
CASSLIGGGPNNEQFF
TGTGCCAGCAGTTTAATTGGGGGAGGGCCGAACAATGAGCAGTTCTTC
>TRBJ2-7|-|TRBD2|TRBV7-2
CASSLPASGRGGQYF
TGTGCCAGCAGCCTCCCCGCTAGCGGGAGAGGCGGGCAGTACTTC
>TRBJ2-7|-|-|TRBV4-3
CASSQDSNYEQYF
TGCGCCAGCAGCCAAGACAGTAACTACGAGCAGTACTTC
>TRBJ2-7|few|-|TRBV29-1
CSVLDSNGGQYF
TGCAGCGTTTTAGATTCCAATGGTGGGCAGTACTTC
>TRBJ2-7|-|-|TRBV24-1
CATSDWGDNEQYF
TGTGCCACCAGTGATTGGGGGGACAACGAGCAGTACTTC
>TRBJ2-7|-|-|TRBV19
CASSMASGSYEQYF
TGTGCCAGTAGTATGGCCTCAGGGAGCTACGAGCAGTACTTC